This T cell receptor (beta chain) was documented in a study of T-cell memory formation after mild COVID-19. This CDR3 is 15 amino acids long. Germline-derived CDR1 and CDR2 are GTSNPN and SVGIG (reference sequence). Trimming took 0 bases from V and 0 from J, leaving 9 bases between them. Overall study results and limits: Balance between CD4 and CD8 was seen in clones contracting day 15 to 85, and a CD4+ lean was seen in later expanders.

The table lists this clonotype with a count of one. The antigen remains undetermined. TCRdb itself ran the 5' RACE reads through MiXCR, one entry per CDR3 protein. The repertoire has approximately 450,000 distinct CDR3 sequences, 18% of them found once; the top ten carry over 9%. The chain is built from TRBV30 and TRBJ1-5; no clear D. The sample comprised PBMCs or a T cell subset sorted from them (not recorded which). This clonotype was obtained from an adult woman who had mild COVID-19 (a few samples of this study predate the infection). Cell type and time point are not known. CDR3 residues: CAWSVGGYSNQPQHF. For the CDR3, the DNA is TGTGCCTGGAGTGTTGGAGGTTATAGCAATCAGCCCCAGCATTTT.